Below, one TCR beta chain is given with its context. Its antigen is undetermined. This sample stems from a study of T cell responses to AZD1222 COVID-19 vaccine. The study, taken as a whole, reports: Dominant CD4 TCR responses targeted spike regions 160-218 and 743-854. The donor cohort was predominantly white British with a female majority, and clonal diversity may have been underestimated.

Libraries were prepared by immunoSEQ multiplex PCR; TCRdb keeps only in-frame clonotypes and omits some of them. Among around 100,000 clones listed, around 88% were seen once. The germline V gene has CDR1 SNHLY and CDR2 FYNNEI. V lost 4 bases and J 4 bases, leaving 14 bases between the germline ends. The CDR3 totals 14 residues. The input for sequencing was peripheral blood, taken 28 days after the second AZD1222 dose. V is TRBV2 and J is TRBJ2-7; D is possibly TRBD2 (6 bases). The source is an adult who received the AZD1222 COVID-19 vaccine. CDR3 amino acids: CASSGGLAGYEQYF. DNA of the CDR3: TGTGCCAGCAGTGGGGGACTCGCGGGGTACGAGCAGTACTTC.